Presented here are 6 T cell receptor beta chains from one specimen sequenced in a study of shared clonotypes between healthy human individuals. Measured with immunoSEQ multiplex PCR; TCRdb has only the in-frame clones, and not every one. The sample consists of hundreds of thousands of clones, 55% to 75% of them appearing once. The material sequenced was memory CD4+ T cells sorted from blood. The sample's subset: CD45RA-negative fraction. The receptors derive from a woman in her 30s in good health.

The chain joins TRBV2 to TRBJ2-5, with TRBD1 as a possible D gene (8 bases). The V end was cut by 8 bases, the J end by 2 bases, with 15 bases between. The CDR3 extends over 14 amino acids. In germline, CDR1 is SNHLY, CDR2 FYNNEI. The CDR3 spells CASRTQGGQETQYF. CDR3 nucleotide sequence: TGTGCCAGCCGTACACAGGGGGGGCAAGAGACCCAGTACTTC.

The chain recombines TRBV27 with TRBJ2-5, with TRBD1 identical over 7 bases. The CDR3 is made up of 15 amino acids. With V trimmed by 5 bases and J by 5 bases, 11 bases remained unmatched. CDR1 is MNHEY and CDR2 is SMNVEV in the germline V gene (reference sequence). The CDR3 spells CASSLGTARMETQYF. DNA for the CDR3: TGTGCCAGCAGTCTTGGGACAGCAAGGATGGAGACCCAGTACTTC.

V is TRBV6-5 and J is TRBJ2-2; possible D gene TRBD2, 6 bases. V was pared by 7 bases and J by 4 bases, with 16 bases between. The CDR3 spans 15 residues. Germline V lookup: CDR1 MNHEY, CDR2 SVGAGI. This CDR3 reads CASTILSGTTGELFF. Here the CDR3 DNA reads TGTGCCAGCACCATCCTTAGCGGAACCACCGGGGAGCTGTTTTTT.

The chain uses TRBV5-1 and TRBJ1-2, with D tentatively TRBD1 (5 bases). Germline V gene data show CDR1 as SGHRS and CDR2 as YFSETQ. The CDR3 is made up of 15 amino acids. V gave up 0 bases and J gave up 6 bases, with 15 bases separating them. The CDR3 DNA sequence: TGCGCCAGCAGCTTGGCAGCGGAGGGCAGGGATGGCTACACCTTC. It encodes CASSLAAEGRDGYTF. Full variable domain (remainder filled in from reference TRBV5-1 and TRBJ1-2): KAGVTQTPRYLIKTRGQQVTLSCSPISGHRSVSWYQQTPGQGLQFLFEYFSETQRNKGNFPGRFSGRQFSNSRSEMNVSTLELGDSALYLCASSLAAEGRDGYTFGSGTRLTVV.

The J gene is TRBJ2-7, the V gene TRBV19; 7 bases align to TRBD2. The germline CDR1 and CDR2 sequences are LNHDA and SQIVND (reference sequence). V shed 6 bases and J 6 bases; nucleotides not matched to a gene: 14. This CDR3 region has 15 residues. CDR3 sequence: CASRDVGGSYVEQYF. The CDR3 coding sequence is TGTGCCAGTAGGGACGTGGGGGGGTCCTACGTCGAGCAGTACTTC.

This chain connects TRBV2 to TRBJ2-2; 8 bases fit TRBD1. The trim removed 7 bases at V and 0 bases at J, leaving 4 bases unmatched. CDR1 and CDR2 from the germline V gene are SNHLY and FYNNEI. The CDR3 consists of 15 residues. This CDR3 reads CASKGQVSNTGELFF. As DNA, the CDR3 is TGTGCCAGCAAGGGACAGGTTTCGAACACCGGGGAGCTGTTTTTT.